One and the same sample provided the 2 T cell receptor beta chains below, sequenced in a study of identical twins' blood T cells (dated by TCRdb to the early 2010s). Library generation was performed with 5' RACE. These reads were obtained on an Illumina Genome Analyzer IIx. The public reads were quality trimmed at Q25 with fastp and then assembled into clones with MiXCR by TCRdb, keeping productive beta chains. When rows share a CDR3 protein, they turn into one entry using the most common DNA and genes. The sample profile shows 300,000 to 450,000 distinct CDR3 sequences; approximately 30% of them were found once. Of the sample, 6.1% is held by the ten largest clones. The sequenced sample was PBMCs. These receptors were obtained from a woman aged 18 to 50 in good health.

In this sample, this clonotype turned up a few times. The rearrangement joins TRBV5-1 to TRBJ2-3, with 7 bases that match TRBD1. Per the germline V gene, CDR1 is SGHRS and CDR2 is YFSETQ. This CDR3 is 13 amino acids long. Unmatched junction bases numbered 5, after V lost 3 bases and J lost 7 bases. As DNA, the CDR3 is TGCGCCAGCAGCTGGGGGACAGCTAATACGCAGTATTTT. It codes for CASSWGTANTQYF. The full variable domain, rest sourced from reference TRBV5-1 and TRBJ2-3, is KAGVTQTPRYLIKTRGQQVTLSCSPISGHRSVSWYQQTPGQGLQFLFEYFSETQRNKGNFPGRFSGRQFSNSRSEMNVSTLELGDSALYLCASSWGTANTQYFGPGTRLTVL.

V and J are TRBV7-3 and TRBJ1-1; D is unresolved. Trimming shortened V by 3 bases and J by 5 bases, and 10 bases separated the two germline ends. The germline V gene has CDR1 SGHTA and CDR2 FQGTGA. The length of the CDR3 is 13 residues. CDR3 DNA sequence: TGTGCCAGCAGCTTGAGGTTCGCAACTGAAGCTTTCTTT. Its translation: CASSLRFATEAFF.